A selection of T cell receptor beta chains follows, all from one sample in a study of cytomegalovirus exposure and HLA in healthy donors. This table comes from immunoSEQ multiplex PCR, and its TCRdb copy is limited to in-frame clones, with some not included. The sample has 120,000 or so clones; about four fifths are singletons. The sequencing input was PBMCs. The source is a woman aged 40 to 49 in good health and CMV-seropositive. The CDR3 runs from the conserved cysteine through the conserved F or W. D genes are given only for firm matches. Part of the rows lack a size; the others show once, few, many or a class for expanded clones.

d_gene	v_gene	j_gene	abundance	CDR3nt	CDR3aa
-	TRBV7-6	TRBJ2-1	-	TGTGCCAGCAGCTCGCCTCTAATTAGCCTAAAGTACAATGAGCAGTTCTTC	CASSSPLISLKYNEQFF
-	TRBV7-9	TRBJ2-7	-	TGTGCCAGCAGCTTAACAGAGGGATTGGGCTACGAGCAGTACTTC	CASSLTEGLGYEQYF
TRBD1	TRBV27	TRBJ1-2	few	TGTGCCAGCAGTTATCGGGGACAGGGGGTAAGCGGCTACACCTTC	CASSYRGQGVSGYTF
TRBD1	TRBV5-4	TRBJ1-2	-	TGTGCCAGCAGCAACCTCGGACAGGGCGACTATGGCTACACCTTC	CASSNLGQGDYGYTF
-	TRBV7-2	TRBJ2-5	-	TGTGCCAGCAGCCCGGGACTGGGGGACCAAGAGACCCAGTACTTC	CASSPGLGDQETQYF
TRBD2	TRBV30	TRBJ2-1	-	TGTGCCTGGGGAAGCGGGAGGATAAATGAGCAGTTCTTC	CAWGSGRINEQFF
-	TRBV4-3	TRBJ2-7	-	TGCGCCAGCAGCCAAGATGCGGCTAGCGAATACGAGCAGTACTTC	CASSQDAASEYEQYF
-	TRBV9	TRBJ2-2	-	TGTGCCAGCAGCTTTCAAACCGGGGAGCTGTTTTTT	CASSFQTGELFF
TRBD1	TRBV28	TRBJ1-4	-	TGTGCCAGCAGTTTCACAGGGGGCGCTGGGGAAAAACTGTTTTTT	CASSFTGGAGEKLFF
TRBD2	TRBV11-2	TRBJ2-3	-	TGTGCCAGCAGCTCAACTAGCGGGAGGGTCGCAGATACGCAGTATTTT	CASSSTSGRVADTQYF
-	TRBV15	TRBJ1-3	-	TGTGCCACCAGCATAGGCCAGGGCTCTGGAAACACCATATATTTT	CATSIGQGSGNTIYF
TRBD1	TRBV6-1	TRBJ1-2	-	TGTGCCAGCAAAACAGGGGCCTATGGCTACACCTTC	CASKTGAYGYTF
-	TRBV19	TRBJ2-2	-	TGTGCCAGTAGTACCCACCCCGGGACAAACACCGGGGAGCTGTTTTTT	CASSTHPGTNTGELFF
TRBD2	TRBV13	TRBJ2-3	-	TGTGCCAGCAGCCGACTAGCGGGAGGGCCATTCACAGATACGCAGTATTTT	CASSRLAGGPFTDTQYF
-	TRBV5-1	TRBJ2-3	-	TGCGCCAGCAGCTTGTTGCGGGACAGAAGCACAGATACGCAGTATTTT	CASSLLRDRSTDTQYF
TRBD1	TRBV28	TRBJ1-1	-	TGTGCCAGCAGGGCACCCCGCCCGGACAGGGGGCGCCCTGAGGCTTTCTTT	CASRAPRPDRGRPEAFF
TRBD2	TRBV9	TRBJ2-1	-	TGTGCCAGCAGCGTCGAGGGACTAGCGGGACCCCTGTCCTCCTACAATGAGCAGTTCTTC	CASSVEGLAGPLSSYNEQFF
TRBD2	TRBV14	TRBJ2-5	-	TGTGCCAGCAGCCAAGTCGACGGGAGGGCCCGAGAGACCCAGTACTTC	CASSQVDGRARETQYF
-	TRBV9	TRBJ1-2	-	TGTGCCAGCACCGGGGGGTCCTATGGCTACACCTTC	CASTGGSYGYTF
TRBD2	TRBV11-2	TRBJ2-5	-	TGTGCCAGCAGCCAAACGGGGCTAGCGGGAGCAGGGGAGACCCAGTACTTC	CASSQTGLAGAGETQYF
-	TRBV30	TRBJ1-1	-	TGTGCCTGGAGCAAACAGGGTGGCACTGAAGCTTTCTTT	CAWSKQGGTEAFF
TRBD2	TRBV7-9	TRBJ2-1	-	TGTGCCAGCAGTTCTCCGGGACTAGCCCCCAATGAGCAGTTCTTC	CASSSPGLAPNEQFF
-	TRBV30	TRBJ1-2	-	TGTGCCTGGTCTCAAAAGGAGGGACCTTATGGCTACACCTTC	CAWSQKEGPYGYTF
TRBD1	TRBV19	TRBJ1-1	-	TGTGCCAGTAGTATAGAACGGGACAGCCTTTGGGGGGAAGCTTTCTTT	CASSIERDSLWGEAFF
-	TRBV5-1	TRBJ2-1	-	TGCGCCAGCAGCCCTAGGAGGGGGCCCGAAAGTGACAATGAGCAGTTCTTC	CASSPRRGPESDNEQFF
TRBD2	TRBV28	TRBJ2-3	-	TGTGCCAGCAGTCCAGGACTAGCGGTTAGCACAGATACGCAGTATTTT	CASSPGLAVSTDTQYF
-	TRBV7-9	TRBJ1-2	once	TGTGCCAGCAGCCCCACTCGGCGGACAGATAACTATGGCTACACCTTC	CASSPTRRTDNYGYTF
-	TRBV6-6	TRBJ2-7	-	TGTGCCAGCAGTTACCAGGGGAGCTCCTACGAGCAGTACTTC	CASSYQGSSYEQYF
-	TRBV10-3	TRBJ2-3	-	TGTGCCAGTCTGACAGGTGTTTCAGATACGCAGTATTTT	CASLTGVSDTQYF
-	TRBV9	TRBJ1-2	-	TGTGCCAGCAGTGGGCTGGAATCCATCTTCGGCTACACCTTC	CASSGLESIFGYTF
-	TRBV6-4	TRBJ2-2	-	TGTGCCAGCAGCCCCGCCCCCTATAACACCGGGGAGCTGTTTTTT	CASSPAPYNTGELFF
-	TRBV21-1	TRBJ2-3	-	TGTGCCAGCAGCAAAGCGGTTGCGGGGTGGGAAGATACGCAGTATTTT	CASSKAVAGWEDTQYF
-	TRBV9	TRBJ2-7	-	TGTGCCAGCGGGGGGTCCTCCTACGAGCAGTACTTC	CASGGSSYEQYF
-	TRBV12-5	TRBJ1-5	-	TGTGCTAGTGGTTTGGGCCGTGGCGGGTTCTTGGATCAGCCCCAGCATTTT	CASGLGRGGFLDQPQHF
-	TRBV20-1	TRBJ1-2	-	TGCAGTGCTAACCAGGGATCCGGCTACACCTTC	CSANQGSGYTF
TRBD1	TRBV29-1	TRBJ1-2	-	TGCAGCGTTGAGGGGACAGTGGGGTATGGCTACACCTTC	CSVEGTVGYGYTF
TRBD2	TRBV27	TRBJ2-4	-	TGTGCCAGCGCCCAGGGAGGGCTCGCCAAAAACATTCAGTACTTC	CASAQGGLAKNIQYF
-	TRBV5-5	TRBJ1-1	-	TGTGCCAGCAGCGGATTTGACAAGTTGAACACTGAAGCTTTCTTT	CASSGFDKLNTEAFF
TRBD2	TRBV7-8	TRBJ2-7	-	TGTGCCAGCAGCTTAAGGCGGGAGGGAACGGACGAGCAGTACTTC	CASSLRREGTDEQYF
-	TRBV5-8	TRBJ1-3	-	TGTGCCAGCAGCCGGGGGGTCCTTTTCTCTGGAAACACCATATATTTT	CASSRGVLFSGNTIYF
-	TRBV5-1	TRBJ2-5	-	TGCGCCAGCGGACCCTGGGTGGGACAAGGGACCCAGTACTTC	CASGPWVGQGTQYF
TRBD1	TRBV18	TRBJ1-3	-	TGTGCCAGCTCACCATTGCTGGGACAGGGGCCCTCTGGAAACACCATATATTTT	CASSPLLGQGPSGNTIYF
-	TRBV6-6	TRBJ2-1	-	TGTGCCAGCAGTTACTCGATGGACAGCCTTTTCAATGAGCAGTTCTTC	CASSYSMDSLFNEQFF
TRBD2	TRBV4-1	TRBJ2-1	-	TGCGCCAGGGGGAGACTAGCGGGAGGATACAATGAGCAGTTCTTC	CARGRLAGGYNEQFF
-	TRBV4-1	TRBJ1-1	-	TGCGCCAGCAGCCAAGAGACGGTCCGGGTTATCTTGAACACTGAAGCTTTCTTT	CASSQETVRVILNTEAFF
TRBD2	TRBV7-8	TRBJ2-5	few	TGTGCCGGGGGACTAGCGGGAGTATTGAAGACCCAGTACTTC	CAGGLAGVLKTQYF
-	TRBV6-1	TRBJ2-7	-	TGTGCCAGCAGGGAATACTACCCCTACGAGCAGTACTTC	CASREYYPYEQYF
-	TRBV6-1	TRBJ1-3	-	TGTGCCAGCAGTGAAGATCTGGGAGTGTCTGGAAACACCATATATTTT	CASSEDLGVSGNTIYF
-	TRBV10-1	TRBJ1-1	-	TGCGCCAGCGCGGACAGACCTAACACTGAAGCTTTCTTT	CASADRPNTEAFF
-	TRBV2	TRBJ1-2	-	TGTGCCAGCGGACAGATTTTCTATGGCTACACCTTC	CASGQIFYGYTF
TRBD1	TRBV27	TRBJ2-4	-	TGTGCCAGCAGCCCGGACAGGGCCGGAAACATTCAGTACTTC	CASSPDRAGNIQYF
-	TRBV4-1	TRBJ2-7	-	TGCGCCAGCAGCCAAGGAGGCCGTAGAACGGTCGAGCAGTACTTC	CASSQGGRRTVEQYF
TRBD2	TRBV9	TRBJ2-3	-	TGTGCCAGCAGCGGACCCGGGACTAGCGGGAGCAATACGCAGTATTTT	CASSGPGTSGSNTQYF
TRBD1	TRBV7-6	TRBJ2-5	-	TGTGCCAGCAGCTTAGGGGACGACTGGACAGGGCTTCGGGAGACCCAGTACTTC	CASSLGDDWTGLRETQYF
-	TRBV6-1	TRBJ1-2	-	TGTGCCAGCAGTGACGGTATCAGGTTATATGGCTACACCTTC	CASSDGIRLYGYTF
TRBD1	TRBV29-1	TRBJ1-1	-	TGCAGCGTTGGTGGGGCAGGGGGGTCGGGGACTGAAGCTTTCTTT	CSVGGAGGSGTEAFF
TRBD2	TRBV9	TRBJ2-1	-	TGTGCCAGCAGCACCCAGGGACTAGCGGGCTATGAGCAGTTCTTC	CASSTQGLAGYEQFF
-	TRBV18	TRBJ2-7	-	TGTGCCAGCTCACCGGCAGACTACGAGCAGTACTTC	CASSPADYEQYF
-	TRBV19	TRBJ2-7	once	TGTGCCAGTAGTTTCCAAGGACTGGGGGAGCAGTACTTC	CASSFQGLGEQYF